Listed below are T cell receptor beta chains from one sample, sequenced in a study of cytomegalovirus exposure and HLA in healthy donors. This table comes from immunoSEQ multiplex PCR, and its TCRdb copy is limited to in-frame clones, with some not included. The sample comprises 170,000 or so clones, over 70% of which are singletons, and approximately 1.3% rests with the top ten. What was sequenced was PBMCs. The receptors here all came from a woman younger than 45 in good health and CMV-seropositive. The CDR3 runs from the conserved cysteine through the conserved F or W. D genes are given only for firm matches. A clone size is listed for some rows: how often the clone was seen (once, few, many), or a class if it is expanded.

TRBJ2-7,-,-,TRBV4-1,TGCGCCAGCAGCCAATCTTTAGGACACCGTCAGGGTAACGAGCAGTACTTC,CASSQSLGHRQGNEQYF
TRBJ1-3,-,TRBD1,TRBV5-8,TGTGCCAGCAGCACCCACAGGGGAGCCATATATTTT,CASSTHRGAIYF
TRBJ1-2,-,TRBD1,TRBV30,TGTGCCTGGAGGGGACAGGGGGTAGGGTATGGCTACACCTTC,CAWRGQGVGYGYTF
TRBJ2-5,-,-,TRBV12-2,TGTGCAAGTCGCTTAACTTCCCCCAGTCCCGGGACTAGCGGGATAGATGAAGAGACCCAGTACTTC,CASRLTSPSPGTSGIDEETQYF
TRBJ2-5,-,TRBD2,TRBV7-8,TGTGCCAGCAGCTTCCCTGGCGGGAGGGCTGCGGAGACCCAGTACTTC,CASSFPGGRAAETQYF
TRBJ2-7,few,TRBD1,TRBV7-9,TGTGCCAGCAGCCCCAGGGGGTGGAACGAGCAGTACTTC,CASSPRGWNEQYF
TRBJ1-2,few,TRBD1,TRBV29-1,TGCAGCGTAGAGGGGACAGGGGCTAACTATGGCTACACCTTC,CSVEGTGANYGYTF
TRBJ2-5,-,-,TRBV6-1,TGTACCGGTGAACACAGGGTTGGAGAGACCCAGTACTTC,CTGEHRVGETQYF
TRBJ2-1,-,-,TRBV10-3,TGTGCCATCAGTGACCAGTGGCATGAGCAGTTCTTC,CAISDQWHEQFF
TRBJ2-3,-,-,TRBV28,TGTGCCAGCAGTTCGCGGACACCCTCTAGCACAGATACGCAGTATTTT,CASSSRTPSSTDTQYF
TRBJ2-5,-,-,TRBV28,TGTGCCAGCAGTTTTCGGAGGACAGAGACCCAGTACTTC,CASSFRRTETQYF
TRBJ2-7,-,-,TRBV28,TGTGCCAGCAGTTTTAGGGGCTACGAGCAGTACTTC,CASSFRGYEQYF
TRBJ2-7,-,TRBD2,TRBV6-4,TGTGCCAGCAGTCCTAGCGGGGGTAGCTCCTACGAGCAGTACTTC,CASSPSGGSSYEQYF
TRBJ2-1,-,TRBD1,TRBV27,TGTGCCAGCAGCATGGACAGGCTTTCGTACAATGAGCAGTTCTTC,CASSMDRLSYNEQFF
TRBJ2-2,-,TRBD1,TRBV5-1,TGCGCCAGCAGCTTGGTGGGACAGGGGCACACCGGGGAGCTGTTTTTT,CASSLVGQGHTGELFF
TRBJ2-7,-,TRBD2,TRBV5-1,TGCGCCAGCAGTCCCCTAGCGGGCAACTCCTACGAGCAGTACTTC,CASSPLAGNSYEQYF
TRBJ1-1,-,TRBD1,TRBV10-3,TGTGCCATCAGGGATGGACAGGGGAACACTGAAGCTTTCTTT,CAIRDGQGNTEAFF
TRBJ1-1,-,-,TRBV5-8,TGTGCCAGCAGCTTGGCAGGAGGGCACCTGAACACTGAAGCTTTCTTT,CASSLAGGHLNTEAFF
TRBJ2-1,-,-,TRBV7-8,TGTGCCAGCAGCTTAAGCGGCAGAAACAATGAGCAGTTCTTC,CASSLSGRNNEQFF
TRBJ1-1,few,TRBD1,TRBV29-1,TGCAGCGTTGAAGATGATCGCAGGGGGCAAGAAGCTTTCTTT,CSVEDDRRGQEAFF
TRBJ2-6,once,TRBD1,TRBV11-2,TGTGCCAGCAGCTTAGTGGGACAGGGGGCATCGGGTGGGGCCAACGTCCTGACTTTC,CASSLVGQGASGGANVLTF
TRBJ2-3,-,-,TRBV29-1,TGCAGCTATGCCCCGGCAGGGGAAGTAAAATATTTT,CSYAPAGEVKYF
TRBJ1-1,-,TRBD1,TRBV11-2,TGTGCCAGCAACATATTCAGACAGGGGGGGGGTGGAGCTTTCTTT,CASNIFRQGGGGAFF
TRBJ2-7,once,-,TRBV5-6,TGTGCCAGCAGCTTGGCCCAGGGCTACGAGCAGTACTTC,CASSLAQGYEQYF
TRBJ2-1,-,-,TRBV5-5,TGTGCCAGCAGCTACCTACGGACTGGCGGCAATAGTGAGCAGTTCTTC,CASSYLRTGGNSEQFF
TRBJ2-3,-,TRBD2,TRBV4-1,TGCGCCAGCAGCCCCCGGACTAGCGGGAGCGCAGATACGCAGTATTTT,CASSPRTSGSADTQYF
TRBJ2-7,-,-,TRBV6-1,TGTGCCAGCAGCGATTTGGGGGCCTTCTACGAGCAGTACTTC,CASSDLGAFYEQYF
TRBJ2-4,few,-,TRBV2,TGTGCCAGCAGTGAGTCGACAGGAATGGGGAACATTCAGTACTTC,CASSESTGMGNIQYF
TRBJ1-1,-,TRBD1,TRBV11-3,TGTGCCAGCAGCTTAGATCGGATGGGACAGCTGAACACTGAAGCTTTCTTT,CASSLDRMGQLNTEAFF
TRBJ2-1,-,-,TRBV4-2,TGTGCCAGCAGCCACGCGGCTAGTGAAGTATCCTATGAGCAGTTCTTC,CASSHAASEVSYEQFF